This TCR beta chain was sequenced during a study of shared clonotypes between healthy human individuals. The unsorted samples took approximately 98 million PBMCs to get genomic DNA. The repertoire was sequenced with immunoSEQ multiplex PCR; TCRdb's copy has only in-frame clones and lacks some. The data contain some 500,000 clones, roughly 85% of them singletons. Notes on this clone: What it binds is not known.

Study outcomes and limitations: Few donors limited the genetic and exposure-history diversity represented.

Sequencing input: PBMCs. The clonotype originates from a woman between 35 and 50 years old in good health. Some clones in this sample may be carry-over from other donors' samples.

The CDR3 DNA sequence: TGTGCCAGCAGCCCAAACACAGGGGGCAGTCAGCCCCAGCATTTT. This encodes CASSPNTGGSQPQHF. This chain joins TRBV6-5 and TRBJ1-5; TRBD1 agrees at 9 bases. The length of the CDR3 is 15 residues. Germline CDR1 and CDR2: MNHEY and SVGAGI. With V trimmed by 6 bases and J by 6 bases, 9 bases remained unmatched.